These 21 T cell receptor beta chains were all obtained from the same sample, sequenced in a study of tissue T cells after allogeneic stem cell transplantation. The data were produced by immunoSEQ multiplex PCR, yet TCRdb's version contains in-frame clones alone and is incomplete. The table has about 8,300 clones, around 48% seen once; the top ten hold around 7%. Time point specified: mouse harvest day 7 after allogeneic transplant. Mouse grafts combined 10^7 T-cell-depleted bone marrow cells with 10^6 splenic CD5+ T cells. The sequenced material came from gut tissue. These receptors were obtained from a female BALB/c mouse given C57BL/6 T cells with graft-versus-host disease after an allogeneic hematopoietic cell transplant.

A note on this clone: Each gene name is a mouse one. The DNA ends 1 residue before the CDR3 does, and the rest of the CDR3 is filled in from the germline J gene. This chain connects TRBV26 to TRBJ2-7; D perhaps matches TRBD1 (5 bases). Germline V gene data show CDR1 as KGHPV and CDR2 as FQNQEV (reference sequence). The CDR3 loop spans 13 amino acids. V lost 6 bases and J lost 0, with 9 bases in between. CDR3 loop: CASSSGSSYEQYF. The part of the CDR3 DNA that was read is TGTGCCAGCAGCTCAGGGAGCTCCTATGAACAGTAC.

Points on this clone: Gene names refer to mouse genes. Read data end 1 residue before the CDR3 end; the end is taken from the germline J gene. J is TRBJ2-7 and V is TRBV26; 8 nucleotides match TRBD1. This CDR3 contains 13 residues. Trimming at V came to 4 bases and at J to 7 bases, leaving 6 bases not matched to a gene. Germline values: CDR1 KGHPV, CDR2 FQNQEV (reference sequence). The CDR3 here is CASSPQGAGEQYF. The CDR3 DNA, read in part, is TGTGCCAGCAGTCCCCAGGGGGCAGGAGAACAGTAC.

About this clone: Gene names are the mouse ones. This CDR3 reads CASSLGNNSPLYF. CDR3 DNA (partial): TGTGCCAGCAGTCTGGGAAATAATTCGCCCCTCTAC. J is TRBJ1-6 and V is TRBV26; unclear D gene. The missing CDR3 end, 1 residue past where the read stops, is filled in from the germline J gene. TRBJ1-6 is an ORF, with its function uncertain. CDR1 and CDR2 from the germline V gene are KGHPV and FQNQEV (reference sequence). V was trimmed by 2 bases and J by 5 bases, leaving 4 bases between them. The CDR3 contains 13 residues.

This clone was detected only a few times. The listed genes are named as in mouse. The CDR3 end is not reached by the read, which stops 1 residue before it; the germline J gene fills it in. V and J are TRBV13-1 and TRBJ2-1; D may be TRBD2 (6 bases). V was trimmed by 3 bases and J by 2 bases, leaving 12 bases between them. This CDR3 region has 15 residues. Germline values: CDR1 NSHNY, CDR2 SYGAGN. CDR3: CASSGDGGYYAEQFF. Incomplete CDR3 DNA: TGTGCCAGCAGTGGAGATGGGGGATACTATGCTGAGCAGTTC.

Concerning this clone: Gene names and germline match the mouse. The CDR3 end is not reached by the read, which stops 1 residue before it; the germline J gene fills it in. V is TRBV24 and J is TRBJ2-7, with 8 positions matching TRBD2. This CDR3 has 12 residues. Germline CDR1 is KGHTA and CDR2 is FRNEEI. The junction had 3 bases not matched to a gene; V was cut back by 4 bases and J by 7 bases. The sequenced part of the CDR3 DNA is TGTGCCAGCAGTCCCTGGGGGGAAGAACAGTAC. Its protein is CASSPWGEEQY. The whole CDR3 sequence reads CASSPWGEEQYF.

As to this clone: Gene names denote mouse genes. Read sequence stops 1 residue before the CDR3 end, and the germline J gene provides the missing end. The chain carries TRBV19 and TRBJ2-5, with D perhaps matching TRBD1 or TRBD2 (5 bases each). Trimming cost V 4 bases and J 0 bases, with 9 bases left between them. CDR1 is FNHDT and CDR2 is SITEND in the germline V gene (reference sequence). The CDR3 has 14 amino acids. CDR3 region: CASSRGFNQDTQYF. The sequenced part of the CDR3 DNA is TGTGCCAGCAGTCGGGGCTTTAACCAAGACACCCAGTAC. Together with reference TRBV19 and TRBJ2-5, the CDR3 gives the full variable domain: GGIITQTPKFLIGQEGQKLTLKCQQNFNHDTMYWYRQDSGKGLRLIYYSITENDLQKGDLSEGYDASREKKSSFSLTVTSAQKNEMAVFLCASSRGFNQDTQYFGPGTRLLVL.

A word on this clone: The genes and germline here are from mouse. Sequencing ends 1 residue short of the CDR3 end; the germline J gene provides the rest. This sequence joins TRBV29 and TRBJ2-1; D is perhaps TRBD2 (7 bases). Germline V gene lookup returns CDR1 MSHET and CDR2 SYDVDS. This CDR3 spans 13 amino acids. V was shortened by 5 bases and J by 7 bases, with 12 bases between the two germline ends. Here the CDR3 reads CASSEGGWAEQFF. The part of the CDR3 DNA that was read is TGTGCTAGCAGTGAGGGGGGCTGGGCTGAGCAGTTC.

Concerning this clone itself: Here the gene names and germline are mouse. The DNA ends 1 residue before the CDR3 does, and the rest of the CDR3 is filled in from the germline J gene. The chain combines TRBV26 with TRBJ1-1, with 8 bases matching TRBD1. The germline CDR1 and CDR2 sequences are KGHPV and FQNQEV (reference sequence). This CDR3 has 14 residues. With 3 bases clipped from V and 0 bases from J, the junction kept 0 bases outside the gene matches. The CDR3 sequence: CASSLQGANTEVFF. Partial CDR3 DNA: TGTGCCAGCAGTCTACAGGGGGCAAACACAGAAGTCTTC.

About this clone: Mouse germline and gene names are used. From the germline J gene comes the end of the CDR3, since the read stops 1 residue before it. The chain combines TRBV16 with TRBJ2-2; the D gene is possibly TRBD1 (6 bases). The length of the CDR3 is 14 residues. V was pared by 4 bases and J by 5 bases, with 11 bases between. CDR1 is SGHSA, CDR2 FRNQAP, per germline. The CDR3 reads CASSSRDKTGQLYF. CDR3 DNA (partial): TGTGCAAGCAGCTCTCGGGACAAGACCGGGCAGCTCTAC. Together with reference TRBV16 and TRBJ2-2, the CDR3 gives the full variable domain: NAGVIQTPRHKVTGKGQEATLWCEPISGHSAVFWYRQTIVQGLEFLTYFRNQAPIDDSGMPKERFSAQMPNQSHSTLKIQSTQPQDSAVYLCASSSRDKTGQLYFGEGSKLTVL.

This clone is judged medium-sized. Gene names and germline match the mouse. The read comes to an end 1 residue before the CDR3 does, leaving the germline J gene to fill in the end. This chain uses TRBV12-2 with TRBJ2-5; no definite D call. Germline loops: CDR1 SGHLS, CDR2 HYDKME. The CDR3 sequence is 12 residues long. Trimming cost V 0 bases and J 2 bases, with 2 bases left between them. The DNA read from the CDR3 is TGTGCCAGCTCTCTCGCCCAAGACACCCAGTAC. This encodes CASSLAQDTQY. The CDR3 as a whole reads CASSLAQDTQYF. The complete variable domain, with remaining parts taken from reference TRBV12-2 and TRBJ2-5, reads NSGVVQSPRYIIKGKGERSILKCIPISGHLSVAWYQQTQGQELKFFIQHYDKMERDKGNLPSRFSVQQFDDYHSEMNMSALELEDSAVYFCASSLAQDTQYFGPGTRLLVL.

This clone qualifies as medium-sized. The listed genes are named as in mouse. Incomplete CDR3 DNA: TGTGCCAGCAGTTTCGGGGACACAGAAGTCTTC. Translated: CASSFGDTEVF. Given in full, the CDR3 is CASSFGDTEVFF. This sequence joins TRBV15 and TRBJ1-1, with no clear D. The missing CDR3 end, 1 residue past where the read stops, is filled in from the germline J gene. This CDR3 has 12 amino acids. Per germline, CDR1 SGHND and CDR2 FRSKSL. V shed 3 bases and J shed 3 bases, with 5 bases lying between them.

Points on this clone: Germline and genes: mouse. The read ends 1 residue early relative to the CDR3; the germline J gene fills the gap. This chain uses TRBV26 with TRBJ2-7, with no clear D. The germline V gene has CDR1 KGHPV and CDR2 FQNQEV (reference sequence). The CDR3 length is 11 residues. The V gene lost 4 bases and the J gene lost 4 bases, with 5 bases spanning the gap. CDR3 DNA (partial): TGTGCCAGCAGTCCCCAATATGAACAGTAC. Residues: CASSPQYEQY. The whole CDR3 reads CASSPQYEQYF.

A few counts support this clone. Any gene name here is a mouse gene name. The read comes to an end 1 residue before the CDR3 does, leaving the germline J gene to fill in the end. The same CDR3 arises from other DNA sequences in this sample as well. The chain is built from TRBV26 and TRBJ2-2; D is perhaps TRBD1 (5 bases). Germline V gives CDR1 KGHPV, CDR2 FQNQEV (reference sequence). Trimming took 2 bases from V and 1 from J, leaving 5 bases between them. There are 14 residues in the CDR3. CDR3 bases read: TGTGCCAGCAGTCTGGGACAAAACACCGGGCAGCTCTAC. Amino acids: CASSLGQNTGQLY. The entire CDR3 protein reads CASSLGQNTGQLYF. Using reference TRBV26 and TRBJ2-2 for the parts outside the CDR3, the full variable domain is NSKVIQTPRYLVKGQGQKAKMRCIPEKGHPVVFWYQQNKNNEFKFLINFQNQEVLQQIDMTEKRFSAECPSNSPCSLEIQSSEAGDSALYLCASSLGQNTGQLYFGEGSKLTVL.

About this clone itself: A junction end diverges from the germline sequence, so it may reflect a read error. Genes and germline are mouse. The sequenced fragment ends 1 residue before the CDR3 boundary, so the rest is inferred from the germline J gene. The genes are TRBV15 and TRBJ2-7, with 8 bases that match TRBD2. Per germline, CDR1 SGHND and CDR2 FRSKSL. This CDR3 has 15 residues. The sequenced CDR3 bases are TGTGCAAGCAGTAATGACTGGGGTAGCTCCTATGAACAGTAC. Translated: CASSNDWGSSYEQY. The whole CDR3 region reads CASSNDWGSSYEQYF.

About this clone itself: Mouse gene names and germline throughout. The read comes to an end 1 residue before the CDR3 does, leaving the germline J gene to fill in the end. This sequence joins TRBV23 and TRBJ2-5; the DNA was not used to check the table's D call, TRBD2. Germline CDR1 and CDR2: KGHTA and FQNQQP. This CDR3 has 14 amino acids. CDR3 protein: CSSSQRGDQDTQYF. CDR3 DNA (partial): TGCTCCAGCAGTCAACGGGGGGACCAAGACACCCAGTAC.

Concerning this clone: The genes are named according to mouse. Read data end 1 residue before the CDR3 end; the end is taken from the germline J gene. The gene calls are TRBV14 and TRBJ2-1; 10 positions match TRBD2. The CDR3 sequence is 14 residues long. Germline-derived CDR1 and CDR2 are SGHDT and FRDEAV. J was trimmed by 6 bases and V by 1 base; bases with no gene match: 1. CDR3 bases read: TGTGCCAGCAGTTTCCTGGGGGGGCTTGCTGAGCAGTTC. This encodes CASSFLGGLAEQF. The whole CDR3 sequence reads CASSFLGGLAEQFF.

This clone showed up just a few times. Mouse germline and gene names are used. The CDR3 bases that were read are TGTGCCAGCAGCTGGGGACAGGGGGCGCCCGAACAGTAC. Its protein product is CASSWGQGAPEQY. The full CDR3 protein is CASSWGQGAPEQYF. This sequence joins TRBV3 and TRBJ2-7, with 12 bases fitting TRBD1. The CDR3 is cut off 1 residue early in the read; its end comes from the germline J gene. Looked up from germline, CDR1 is SNHLY and CDR2 is FYNGKV (reference sequence). The CDR3 runs to 14 residues. V was pared by 4 bases and J by 7 bases, with 5 bases of the junction left unmatched.

Note on this clone: Gene and germline names: mouse. Read sequence stops 1 residue before the CDR3 end, and the germline J gene provides the missing end. The chain combines TRBV15 with TRBJ2-5, with no clear D. With 3 bases removed from V and 2 bases from J, the gap between germline ends came to 6 bases. The CDR3 covers 13 residues. Germline CDR1 reads SGHND; CDR2 reads FRSKSL. CDR3: CASSFGSQDTQYF. The covered CDR3 bases are TGTGCCAGCAGTTTCGGCAGCCAAGACACCCAGTAC.

This clone is labeled large. Mouse gene names and germline throughout. CDR3 sequence: CASSPGTGGDEQYF. Incomplete CDR3 DNA: TGTGCCAGCAGTCCAGGGACTGGGGGGGATGAACAGTAC. This chain uses TRBV14 with TRBJ2-7, with TRBD2 identical over 13 bases. The observed sequence ends 1 residue before the CDR3 terminus, with the missing tail filled in from the germline J gene. CDR1 is SGHDT and CDR2 is FRDEAV in the germline V gene. The CDR3 consists of 14 residues. V was pared by 4 bases and J by 5 bases, with 3 bases of the junction left unmatched.

A note on this clone: Here the gene names and germline are mouse. The read ends 1 residue shy of where the CDR3 ends; the end is completed using the germline J gene. The chain combines TRBV12-1 with TRBJ2-7, with TRBD2 identical over 7 bases. After removal of 0 bases from V and 6 bases from J, the junction contained 1 base not matched to a gene. This CDR3 spans 12 amino acids. Per the germline V gene, CDR1 is SGHSN and CDR2 is HYEKVE. CDR3 DNA (partial): TGTGCCAGCTCTCTCCTGGGGGTTGAACAGTAC. It is translated as CASSLLGVEQY. The CDR3, in full, reads CASSLLGVEQYF.

On this clone: Genes and germline are mouse. The CDR3 extends 1 residue past the end of the read, so its final part is completed from the germline J gene. The rearrangement links TRBV13-2 to TRBJ1-5; 9 bases are shared with TRBD1. The CDR3 extends over 17 amino acids. Germline trimming cut 0 bases from V and 0 bases from J; bases unmatched to any gene: 4. Per the germline V gene, CDR1 is NNHNN and CDR2 is SYGAGS (reference sequence). The sequenced part of the CDR3 DNA is TGTGCCAGCGGTGATGGCCGGGACAGGGCTAACAACCAGGCTCCGCTT. This gives the protein CASGDGRDRANNQAPL. In full, the CDR3 is CASGDGRDRANNQAPLF.